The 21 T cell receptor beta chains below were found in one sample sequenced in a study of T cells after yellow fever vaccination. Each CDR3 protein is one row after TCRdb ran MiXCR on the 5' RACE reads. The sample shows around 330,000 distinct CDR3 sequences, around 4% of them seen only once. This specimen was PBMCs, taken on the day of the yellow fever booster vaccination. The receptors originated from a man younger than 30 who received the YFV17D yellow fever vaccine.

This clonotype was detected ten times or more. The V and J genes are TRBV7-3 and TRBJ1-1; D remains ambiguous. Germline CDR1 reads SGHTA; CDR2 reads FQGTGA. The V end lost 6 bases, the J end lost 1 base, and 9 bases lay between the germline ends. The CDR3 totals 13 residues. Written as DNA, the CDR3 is TGTGCCAGCAGTCAACAAGGGAACACTGAAGCTTTCTTT. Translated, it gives CASSQQGNTEAFF.

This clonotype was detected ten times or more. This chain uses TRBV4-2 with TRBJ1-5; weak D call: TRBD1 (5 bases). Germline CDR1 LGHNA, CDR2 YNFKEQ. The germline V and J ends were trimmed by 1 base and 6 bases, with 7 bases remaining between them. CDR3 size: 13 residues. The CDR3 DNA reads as TGTGCCAGCAGCCAAGTTGGGGGTCAGCCCCAGCATTTT. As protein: CASSQVGGQPQHF.

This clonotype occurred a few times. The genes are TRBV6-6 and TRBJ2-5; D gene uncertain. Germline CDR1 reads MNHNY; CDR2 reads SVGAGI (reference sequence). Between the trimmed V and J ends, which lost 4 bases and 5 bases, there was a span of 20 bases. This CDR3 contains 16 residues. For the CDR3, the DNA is TGTGCCAGCAGTTCCCCCGCCGCCGCCCTCCGGGAGACCCAGTACTTC. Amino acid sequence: CASSSPAAALRETQYF.

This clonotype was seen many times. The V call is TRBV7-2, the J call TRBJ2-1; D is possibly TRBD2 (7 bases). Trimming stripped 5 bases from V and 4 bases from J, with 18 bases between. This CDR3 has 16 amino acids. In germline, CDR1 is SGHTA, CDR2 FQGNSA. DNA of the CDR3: TGTGCCAGCAGCCCCCAAGGGAGGGGGGTGTACAATGAGCAGTTCTTC. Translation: CASSPQGRGVYNEQFF.

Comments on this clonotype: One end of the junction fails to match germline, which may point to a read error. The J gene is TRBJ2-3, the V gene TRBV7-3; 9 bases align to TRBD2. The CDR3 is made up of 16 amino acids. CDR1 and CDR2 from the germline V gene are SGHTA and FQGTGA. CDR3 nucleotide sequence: TGTGCCAGCAGCTCCAGGGAGGGGACTAGCATAGATACGCAGTATTTT. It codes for CASSSREGTSIDTQYF.

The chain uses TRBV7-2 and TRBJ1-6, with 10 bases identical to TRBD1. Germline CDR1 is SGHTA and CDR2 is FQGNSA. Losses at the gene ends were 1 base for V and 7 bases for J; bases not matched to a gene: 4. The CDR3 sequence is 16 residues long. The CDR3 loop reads CASSLVGTGVNSPLHF. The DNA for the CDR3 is TGTGCCAGCAGCTTAGTTGGGACAGGGGTAAATTCACCCCTCCACTTT.

The CDR3 reads CASSWGQSSYNEQFF. CDR3 sequence (DNA): TGCGCCAGCAGCTGGGGACAGAGCTCCTACAATGAGCAGTTCTTC. The chain is built from TRBV5-1 and TRBJ2-1; 7 positions match TRBD1. Trimming took 3 bases from V and 0 from J; bases not matched to a gene: 3. The CDR3 is 15 residues long. Germline V gene lookup returns CDR1 SGHRS and CDR2 YFSETQ. The full variable domain, with the rest looked up from reference TRBV5-1 and TRBJ2-1, is KAGVTQTPRYLIKTRGQQVTLSCSPISGHRSVSWYQQTPGQGLQFLFEYFSETQRNKGNFPGRFSGRQFSNSRSEMNVSTLELGDSALYLCASSWGQSSYNEQFFGPGTRLTVL.

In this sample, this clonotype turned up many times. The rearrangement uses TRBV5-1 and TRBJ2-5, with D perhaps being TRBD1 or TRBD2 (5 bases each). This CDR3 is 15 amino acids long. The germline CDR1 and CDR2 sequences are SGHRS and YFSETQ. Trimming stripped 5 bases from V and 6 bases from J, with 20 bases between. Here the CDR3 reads CASSPGPANGKTQYF. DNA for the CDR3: TGCGCCAGCAGTCCGGGACCCGCGAACGGGAAGACCCAGTACTTC.

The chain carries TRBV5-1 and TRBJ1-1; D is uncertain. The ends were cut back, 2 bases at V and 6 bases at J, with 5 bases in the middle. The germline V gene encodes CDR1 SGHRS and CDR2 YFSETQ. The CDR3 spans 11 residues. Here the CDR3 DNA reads TGCGCCAGCAGCTTAGGCCCTGAAGCTTTCTTT. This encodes CASSLGPEAFF.

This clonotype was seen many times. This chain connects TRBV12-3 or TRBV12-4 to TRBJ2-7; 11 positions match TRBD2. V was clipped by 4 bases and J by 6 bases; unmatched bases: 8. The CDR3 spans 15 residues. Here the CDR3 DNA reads TGTGCCAGCAGTTCCCTGGGACTAGCGGTTTTCGAGCAGTACTTC. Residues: CASSSLGLAVFEQYF.

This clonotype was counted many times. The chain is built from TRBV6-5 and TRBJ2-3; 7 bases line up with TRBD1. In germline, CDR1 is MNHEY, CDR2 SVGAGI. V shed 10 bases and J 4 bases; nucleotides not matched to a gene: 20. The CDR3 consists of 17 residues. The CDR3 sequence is CATTDPVRGKIADTQYF. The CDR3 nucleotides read TGTGCCACTACAGACCCCGTCAGGGGGAAGATCGCAGATACGCAGTATTTT.

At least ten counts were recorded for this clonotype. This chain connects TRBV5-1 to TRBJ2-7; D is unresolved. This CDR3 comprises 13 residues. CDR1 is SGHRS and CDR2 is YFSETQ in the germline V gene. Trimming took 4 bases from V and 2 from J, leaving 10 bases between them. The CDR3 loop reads CASSPDGPYEQYF. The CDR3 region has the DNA TGCGCCAGCAGCCCGGACGGACCCTACGAGCAGTACTTC.

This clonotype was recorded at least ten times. The CDR3 DNA sequence: TGTGCCACCAGCAGAATAAGCGGGGGAGATACAGATACGCAGTATTTT. The encoded protein is CATSRISGGDTDTQYF. The chain joins TRBV15 to TRBJ2-3; TRBD2 agrees at 8 bases. The CDR3 contains 16 residues. The V gene's germline CDR1 is LNHNV and CDR2 YYDKDF (reference sequence). Unmatched junction bases numbered 7, after V lost 2 bases and J lost 3 bases. Together with reference TRBV15 and TRBJ2-3, the CDR3 gives the full variable domain: DAMVIQNPRYQVTQFGKPVTLSCSQTLNHNVMYWYQQKSSQAPKLLFHYYDKDFNNEADTPDNFQSRRPNTSFCFLDIRSPGLGDTAMYLCATSRISGGDTDTQYFGPGTRLTVL.

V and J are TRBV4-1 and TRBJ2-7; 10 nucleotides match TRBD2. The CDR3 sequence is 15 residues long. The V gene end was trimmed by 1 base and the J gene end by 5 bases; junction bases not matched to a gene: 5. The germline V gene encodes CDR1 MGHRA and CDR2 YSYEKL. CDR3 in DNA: TGCGCCAGCAGCCAAGTATGGCTAGCGGGGGACGAGCAGTACTTC. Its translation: CASSQVWLAGDEQYF.

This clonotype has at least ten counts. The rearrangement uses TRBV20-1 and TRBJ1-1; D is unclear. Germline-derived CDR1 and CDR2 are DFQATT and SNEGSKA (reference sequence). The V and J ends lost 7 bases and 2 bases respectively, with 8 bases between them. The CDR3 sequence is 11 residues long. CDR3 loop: CSVMRNTEAFF. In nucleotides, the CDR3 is TGCAGTGTTATGAGAAACACTGAAGCTTTCTTT.

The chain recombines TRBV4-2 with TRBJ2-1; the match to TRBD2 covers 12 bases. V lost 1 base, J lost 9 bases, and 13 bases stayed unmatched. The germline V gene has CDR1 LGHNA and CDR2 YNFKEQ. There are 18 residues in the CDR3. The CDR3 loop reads CASSQAASLAGGPVEQFF. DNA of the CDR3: TGTGCCAGCAGCCAAGCGGCTAGTCTAGCGGGGGGGCCGGTTGAGCAGTTCTTC.

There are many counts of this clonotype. The CDR3 sequence is CAITSSPYEQYF. CDR3 bases: TGTGCCATCACCAGTTCCCCCTACGAGCAGTACTTC. This sequence joins TRBV10-3 and TRBJ2-7; unclear D gene. The V end lost 7 bases, the J end lost 2 bases, and 9 bases lay between the germline ends. CDR1 is ENHRY, CDR2 SYGVKD, per germline. CDR3 size: 12 residues.

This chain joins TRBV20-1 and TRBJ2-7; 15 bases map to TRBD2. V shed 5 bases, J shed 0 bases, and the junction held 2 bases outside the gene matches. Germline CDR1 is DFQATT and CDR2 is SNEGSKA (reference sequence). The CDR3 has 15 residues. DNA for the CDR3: TGCAGTGCTGGGACTAGCGGGGGGACCTCCTACGAGCAGTACTTC. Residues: CSAGTSGGTSYEQYF.

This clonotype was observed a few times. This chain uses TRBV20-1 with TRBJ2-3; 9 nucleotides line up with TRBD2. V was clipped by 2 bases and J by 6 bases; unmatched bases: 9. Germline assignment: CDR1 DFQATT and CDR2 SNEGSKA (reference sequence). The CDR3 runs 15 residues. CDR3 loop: CSARTPGLAGDTQYF. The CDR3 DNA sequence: TGCAGTGCTAGAACGCCGGGACTAGCAGGGGATACGCAGTATTTT.

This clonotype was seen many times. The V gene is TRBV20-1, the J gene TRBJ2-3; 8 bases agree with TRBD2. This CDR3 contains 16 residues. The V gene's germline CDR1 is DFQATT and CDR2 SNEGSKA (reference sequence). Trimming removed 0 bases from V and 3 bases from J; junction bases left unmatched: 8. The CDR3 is CSARDPVTSVTDTQYF. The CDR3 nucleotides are TGCAGTGCTAGAGACCCCGTGACTAGCGTTACAGATACGCAGTATTTT.

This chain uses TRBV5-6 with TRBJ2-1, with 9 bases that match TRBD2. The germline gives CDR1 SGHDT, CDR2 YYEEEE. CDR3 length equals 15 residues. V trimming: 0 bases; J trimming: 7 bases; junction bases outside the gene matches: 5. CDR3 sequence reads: CASSLAAGGTNEQFF. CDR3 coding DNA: TGTGCCAGCAGCTTGGCAGCGGGGGGCACAAATGAGCAGTTCTTC.